This TCR beta chain was found in a study of blood T cell repertoires in COVID-19. Study context: The origin of the acute and convalescent COVID-19 samples was the United States, Italy and Spain. T cells, B-cell-depleted T cells, or PBMCs provided the cDNA or gDNA that served as material.

V lost 4 bases to trimming and J lost 7 bases; unmatched junction nucleotides: 6. From germline, CDR1 is SGHAT and CDR2 FQNNGV. The CDR3 sequence is 16 residues long. Original handling: It was from reference gene primer amplification that nucleated cell counts were estimated. Sequencing was performed with immunoSEQ multiplex PCR; in TCRdb, only in-frame clones are kept and a portion is missing. V and J calls and clone size are as listed in that table; D and trimming were resolved from the DNA. The table lists 50,000 or so clones, roughly 90% of them singletons. This chain connects TRBV11-2 to TRBJ1-6, with 11 bases identical to TRBD1. The sample comprised peripheral blood. The source is a man older than 75 with acute or convalescent COVID-19. The CDR3 DNA is TGTGCCAGCAGCTCAGGGGACAGGGGGGAGAATTCACCCCTCCACTTT. This gives the protein CASSSGDRGENSPLHF.